Below, 27 T cell receptor beta chains from the same sample are listed, as sequenced in a study of shared clonotypes between healthy human individuals. Sequencing used immunoSEQ multiplex PCR; TCRdb keeps in-frame clones, though not all of them. Here the sample spans 2 million to 2.5 million clones, roughly 95% being singletons. The sequencing input was naive CD4+ T cells sorted from blood. Regarding subset: CD45RA+ positively selected. These receptors all come from a man between 18 and 35 years old in good health.

This clone showed up just once. The chain recombines TRBV9 with TRBJ2-1; 8 bases fit TRBD2. J gave up 7 bases and V 3 bases, and 6 bases lay outside the gene matches. This CDR3 contains 14 residues. Germline V gene lookup returns CDR1 SGDLS and CDR2 YYNGEE. DNA for the CDR3: TGTGCCAGCAGCGCCCCGGGGGGGACGAATGAGCAGTTCTTC. This translates into CASSAPGGTNEQFF.

The rearrangement uses TRBV10-1 and TRBJ1-4; D is ambiguous. The germline CDR1 and CDR2 sequences are WNHNN and SYGVQD (reference sequence). The CDR3 consists of 15 residues. Trimming removed 4 bases from V and 0 bases from J, with 9 bases in between. CDR3 DNA: TGCGCCAGCAGTGCCAGTACGGCAACTAATGAAAAACTGTTTTTT. Its translation is CASSASTATNEKLFF.

The chain links TRBV19 to TRBJ1-6, with D hard to call. Germline CDR1 LNHDA, CDR2 SQIVND (reference sequence). The V end was cut by 7 bases, the J end by 7 bases, with 14 bases between. The CDR3 is made up of 14 amino acids. CDR3 sequence: CASTSSSMNSPLHF. In DNA form, the CDR3 reads TGTGCCAGTACTTCATCGTCTATGAATTCACCCCTCCACTTT.

The rearrangement links TRBV5-6 to TRBJ1-1; 11 bases are shared with TRBD1. V lost 2 bases and J lost 2; bases outside the gene matches: 5. Germline V gene sequence: CDR1 SGHDT, CDR2 YYEEEE. The CDR3 totals 16 residues. The CDR3 spells CASSLGTGGFNTEAFF. Here the CDR3 DNA reads TGTGCCAGCAGCTTAGGGACAGGGGGTTTTAACACTGAAGCTTTCTTT. The variable domain in full, completed from reference TRBV5-6 and TRBJ1-1, reads DAGVTQSPTHLIKTRGQQVTLRCSPKSGHDTVSWYQQALGQGPQFIFQYYEEEERQRGNFPDRFSGHQFPNYSSELNVNALLLGDSALYLCASSLGTGGFNTEAFFGQGTRLTVV.

As regards this clone: This same CDR3 is encoded by further DNA sequences in the sample. The chain has TRBV7-9 and TRBJ2-1; 9 positions match TRBD1. J was trimmed by 0 bases and V by 3 bases; bases with no gene match: 0. The germline CDR1 and CDR2 sequences are SEHNR and FQNEAQ (reference sequence). The CDR3 loop spans 15 amino acids. This CDR3 reads CASSLTGGSYNEQFF. The CDR3 DNA sequence: TGTGCCAGCAGCTTGACAGGGGGCTCCTACAATGAGCAGTTCTTC. The complete variable domain, with remaining parts taken from reference TRBV7-9 and TRBJ2-1, reads DTGVSQNPRHKITKRGQNVTFRCDPISEHNRLYWYRQTLGQGPEFLTYFQNEAQLEKSRLLSDRFSAERPKGSFSTLEIQRTEQGDSAMYLCASSLTGGSYNEQFFGPGTRLTVL.

This chain joins TRBV18 and TRBJ2-5, with D possibly being TRBD1 (6 bases). The V end was cut by 3 bases, the J end by 3 bases, with 11 bases between. CDR3 length: 14 amino acids. Germline CDR1 KGHSH, CDR2 LQKENI. CDR3 in amino acids: CASSPMAGEETQYF. The CDR3 coding sequence is TGTGCCAGCTCACCTATGGCAGGGGAAGAGACCCAGTACTTC.

The chain employs TRBV7-9 and TRBJ1-2; D unresolved. CDR3 length: 13 residues. V lost 5 bases, J lost 3 bases, and 10 bases lay in between. In germline, CDR1 is SEHNR, CDR2 FQNEAQ (reference sequence). The CDR3 region has the DNA TGTGCCAGCAGCCCAGTGGGAGACTATGGCTACACCTTC. It yields the protein CASSPVGDYGYTF.

This rearrangement joins TRBV27 to TRBJ1-3; D gene uncertain. The CDR3 has 13 amino acids. Trimming took off 6 bases at V and 8 bases at J, with 14 bases between the two ends. The germline V gene encodes CDR1 MNHEY and CDR2 SMNVEV (reference sequence). The CDR3 loop is CASSYSHGDTIYF. Written as DNA, the CDR3 is TGTGCCAGCAGCTATTCACACGGAGACACCATATATTTT.

The CDR3 sequence is CASSYAGVGANVLTF. The CDR3 bases are TGTGCCAGCAGTTACGCGGGAGTTGGGGCCAACGTCCTGACTTTC. V and J are TRBV6-5 and TRBJ2-6; 7 bases map to TRBD2. Germline V gene data show CDR1 as MNHEY and CDR2 as SVGAGI. V dropped 2 bases and J dropped 3; count of bases not matched to a gene: 1. The length of the CDR3 is 15 residues.

This chain uses TRBV28 with TRBJ1-1, with TRBD1 as a possible D gene (5 bases). This CDR3 contains 15 residues. The germline CDR1 and CDR2 sequences are MDHEN and SYDVKM. V was cut by 4 bases and J by 0 bases, with 12 bases left in between. The CDR3 nucleotides read TGTGCCAGCAGTTCCCCCGGACATTTGAACACTGAAGCTTTCTTT. Its translation is CASSSPGHLNTEAFF.

The V gene is TRBV7-2, the J gene TRBJ1-2; possible D gene TRBD1, 6 bases. The CDR3 totals 11 residues. Germline V gene sequence: CDR1 SGHTA, CDR2 FQGNSA. With 8 bases removed from V and 8 bases from J, the gap between germline ends came to 12 bases. This CDR3 is CASASGVGYTF. CDR3 nucleotides: TGTGCCAGCGCCTCAGGGGTCGGCTACACCTTC.

The gene calls are TRBV2 and TRBJ1-3, with D unresolved. The V end was cut by 3 bases, the J end by 2 bases, with 11 bases between. This CDR3 contains 15 residues. The germline gives CDR1 SNHLY, CDR2 FYNNEI. CDR3 bases: TGTGCCAGCAGTGACGAGGGAACCCCTGGAAACACCATATATTTT. This gives the protein CASSDEGTPGNTIYF.

V and J are TRBV7-2 and TRBJ2-7; no firm D call. Looked up from germline, CDR1 is SGHTA and CDR2 is FQGNSA. The V end lost 5 bases, the J end lost 5 bases, and 13 bases lay between the germline ends. This CDR3 comprises 13 residues. The CDR3 DNA sequence: TGTGCCAGCAGCCCCCGGGCAGCAAACGAGCAGTACTTC. The encoded protein is CASSPRAANEQYF.

V and J are TRBV28 and TRBJ1-2, with unresolved D. CDR3 size: 13 residues. Trimming removed 8 bases at V and 1 base at J, with 11 bases between. Germline V CDR1 and CDR2: MDHEN, SYDVKM. The CDR3: CASVREFNYGYTF. The CDR3 coding sequence is TGTGCCAGCGTCAGAGAATTTAACTATGGCTACACCTTC.

The chain joins TRBV23-1 to TRBJ2-1; D unclear. TRBV23-1 is recorded as an ORF, its role being uncertain. Trimming shortened V by 1 base and J by 5 bases, and 9 bases separated the two germline ends. The CDR3 length is 14 residues. The DNA of the CDR3 is TGCGCCAGCAGTCAATATGTCCAGGACAATGAGCAGTTCTTC. As protein: CASSQYVQDNEQFF.

V and J are TRBV7-9 and TRBJ2-1; 8 bases are a match to TRBD2. CDR3 length: 16 residues. J lost 2 bases, V lost 5 bases, and 8 bases had no gene match. Germline V gene lookup returns CDR1 SEHNR and CDR2 FQNEAQ (reference sequence). CDR3 bases: TGTGCCAGCAGCCCCCGAGCGGGAGTCACCTACAATGAGCAGTTCTTC. This encodes CASSPRAGVTYNEQFF.

The chain employs TRBV30 and TRBJ1-1; no reliable D call. CDR3 length: 11 residues. The germline gives CDR1 GTSNPN, CDR2 SVGIG (reference sequence). The V end was cut by 1 base, the J end by 10 bases, with 10 bases between. The DNA for the CDR3 is TGTGCCTGGAGTGGGAGTGGCGGAGCTTTCTTT. It is translated as CAWSGSGGAFF. Filled out from reference TRBV30 and TRBJ1-1, the complete variable domain reads SQTIHQWPATLVQPVGSPLSLECTVEGTSNPNLYWYRQAAGRGLQLLFYSVGIGQISSEVPQNLSASRPQDRQFILSSKKLLLSDSGFYLCAWSGSGGAFFGQGTRLTVV.

The CDR3: CASSLVITGRGNEQYF. The CDR3 bases are TGTGCCAGCAGCTTGGTGATCACGGGACGAGGGAACGAGCAGTACTTC. The chain carries TRBV5-6 and TRBJ2-7; the D call may be TRBD1 or TRBD2 (5 bases each). V was clipped by 0 bases and J by 5 bases, with 18 bases between them. The V gene's germline CDR1 is SGHDT and CDR2 YYEEEE. This CDR3 is 16 amino acids long. Drawing the rest from reference TRBV5-6 and TRBJ2-7, the complete variable domain is DAGVTQSPTHLIKTRGQQVTLRCSPKSGHDTVSWYQQALGQGPQFIFQYYEEEERQRGNFPDRFSGHQFPNYSSELNVNALLLGDSALYLCASSLVITGRGNEQYFGPGTRLTVT.

This clone was picked up a small number of times. V is TRBV11-2 and J is TRBJ2-3; D is unclear. Trimming removed 3 bases at V and 3 bases at J, with 4 bases between. Germline V gene sequence: CDR1 SGHAT, CDR2 FQNNGV. The CDR3 runs 12 residues. Written as DNA, the CDR3 is TGTGCCAGCAGCTTGATGACAGATACGCAGTATTTT. It specifies CASSLMTDTQYF. Together with reference TRBV11-2 and TRBJ2-3, the CDR3 gives the full variable domain: EAGVAQSPRYKIIEKRQSVAFWCNPISGHATLYWYQQILGQGPKLLIQFQNNGVVDDSQLPKDRFSAERLKGVDSTLKIQPAKLEDSAVYLCASSLMTDTQYFGPGTRLTVL.

J is TRBJ1-2 and V is TRBV7-2, with D possibly being TRBD1 (5 bases). Germline assignment: CDR1 SGHTA and CDR2 FQGNSA. The CDR3 consists of 12 residues. V lost 5 bases and J lost 5, with 9 bases in between. The DNA of the CDR3 is TGTGCCAGCAGCGGGGACCTTTATGGCTACACCTTC. Residues: CASSGDLYGYTF.

V is TRBV5-1 and J is TRBJ1-3; tentative D call: TRBD1 (6 bases). The CDR3 contains 14 residues. Looked up from germline, CDR1 is SGHRS and CDR2 is YFSETQ. V lost 3 bases, J lost 2 bases, and 9 bases lay in between. This chain's CDR3 is CASSWGAPGNTIYF. For the CDR3, the DNA is TGCGCCAGCAGCTGGGGGGCCCCTGGAAACACCATATATTTT. Complete variable domain (other parts from reference TRBV5-1 and TRBJ1-3): KAGVTQTPRYLIKTRGQQVTLSCSPISGHRSVSWYQQTPGQGLQFLFEYFSETQRNKGNFPGRFSGRQFSNSRSEMNVSTLELGDSALYLCASSWGAPGNTIYFGEGSWLTVV.

The rearrangement joins TRBV7-8 to TRBJ2-7; no clear D gene. Trimming took off 5 bases at V and 4 bases at J, with 18 bases between the two ends. There are 15 residues in the CDR3. Germline V gene sequence: CDR1 SGHVS, CDR2 FQNEAQ. The CDR3 DNA reads as TGTGCCAGCAGCCGGCCAAACGGATTTCAATACGAGCAGTACTTC. Protein sequence: CASSRPNGFQYEQYF.

The V and J genes are TRBV7-9 and TRBJ2-3; D remains ambiguous. Germline V gene data show CDR1 as SEHNR and CDR2 as FQNEAQ (reference sequence). The germline V and J ends were trimmed by 3 bases and 2 bases, with 12 bases remaining between them. The CDR3 runs to 15 residues. CDR3 sequence reads: CASSFGQLDTDTQYF. CDR3 in DNA: TGTGCCAGCAGCTTCGGGCAGTTGGACACAGATACGCAGTATTTT.

The rearrangement joins TRBV29-1 to TRBJ2-5, with 8 bases matching TRBD2. With 7 bases clipped from V and 5 bases from J, the junction kept 9 bases outside the gene matches. Germline V gene sequence: CDR1 SQVTM, CDR2 ANQGSEA. This CDR3 spans 13 amino acids. CDR3 bases: TGCAGCGCATCCCGGGGGGGCGTGGAGACCCAGTACTTC. This sequence encodes CSASRGGVETQYF.

This clone was detected only once. J is TRBJ1-6 and V is TRBV7-2; TRBD1 aligns across 8 bases. The CDR3 runs 15 residues. The trim removed 5 bases at V and 10 bases at J, leaving 10 bases unmatched. Germline V gene data show CDR1 as SGHTA and CDR2 as FQGNSA. The CDR3 spells CASSGGQGIYSPLHF. The CDR3 DNA reads as TGTGCCAGCAGCGGAGGACAGGGTATTTACTCACCCCTCCACTTT.

This chain links TRBV18 with TRBJ1-3; D is possibly TRBD1 (6 bases). The V end was cut by 5 bases, the J end by 3 bases, with 17 bases between. The CDR3 has 16 residues. Germline V lookup: CDR1 KGHSH, CDR2 LQKENI. Written as DNA, the CDR3 is TGTGCCAGCTCATCTCGACAGGCCTCCGGTGGAAACACCATATATTTT. Amino acids: CASSSRQASGGNTIYF. Full variable domain (rest looked up from reference TRBV18 and TRBJ1-3): NAGVMQNPRHLVRRRGQEARLRCSPMKGHSHVYWYRQLPEEGLKFMVYLQKENIIDESGMPKERFSAEFPKEGPSILRIQQVVRGDSAAYFCASSSRQASGGNTIYFGEGSWLTVV.

The rearrangement links TRBV2 to TRBJ2-1, with D unclear. The CDR3 extends over 12 amino acids. Germline V lookup: CDR1 SNHLY, CDR2 FYNNEI. Trimming cost V 7 bases and J 3 bases, with 7 bases left between them. The CDR3 region is CASMSGYNEQFF. The CDR3 DNA sequence: TGTGCCAGCATGTCAGGCTACAATGAGCAGTTCTTC. Based on the CDR3 plus reference TRBV2 and TRBJ2-1, the full variable domain is EPEVTQTPSHQVTQMGQEVILRCVPISNHLYFYWYRQILGQKVEFLVSFYNNEISEKSEIFDDQFSVERPDGSNFTLKIRSTKLEDSAMYFCASMSGYNEQFFGPGTRLTVL.